Below are 15 T cell receptor beta chains sequenced from a single sample in a study of blood T cell repertoires in COVID-19. Assay: immunoSEQ multiplex PCR; the TCRdb copy retains only in-frame clones and omits some. The data show around 250,000 clones, around 86% seen once. Sequenced: peripheral blood. These receptors all come from an elderly man with acute or convalescent COVID-19.

The chain carries TRBV28 and TRBJ1-2, with 7 bases fitting TRBD1. This CDR3 spans 14 amino acids. In germline, CDR1 is MDHEN, CDR2 SYDVKM. Trimming removed 6 bases from V and 4 bases from J; junction bases left unmatched: 8. CDR3 amino acids: CASRSGPGGYGYTF. CDR3 coding DNA: TGTGCCAGCAGATCCGGCCCAGGGGGCTATGGCTACACCTTC.

This chain uses TRBV27 with TRBJ1-2; D remains ambiguous. Trimming removed 5 bases at V and 0 bases at J, with 13 bases between. From germline, CDR1 is MNHEY and CDR2 SMNVEV (reference sequence). There are 15 residues in the CDR3. CDR3: CASSGLGGTNYGYTF. The DNA for the CDR3 is TGTGCCAGCAGTGGGCTTGGAGGGACTAACTATGGCTACACCTTC.

The rearrangement links TRBV19 to TRBJ2-2, with D perhaps TRBD1 (5 bases). The CDR3 spans 15 residues. The germline V and J ends were trimmed by 4 bases and 4 bases, with 13 bases remaining between them. Germline V gene sequence: CDR1 LNHDA, CDR2 SQIVND (reference sequence). CDR3: CASSSMVGPTGELFF. The DNA of the CDR3 is TGTGCCAGTAGTAGTATGGTGGGGCCCACCGGGGAGCTGTTTTTT.

The rearrangement links TRBV4-2 to TRBJ1-2, with no clear D. The CDR3 runs to 15 residues. With 0 bases removed from V and 0 bases from J, the gap between germline ends came to 8 bases. Germline V gene sequence: CDR1 LGHNA, CDR2 YNFKEQ. The CDR3 DNA reads TGTGCCAGCAGCCAAGATGGGCAGCCTAACTATGGCTACACCTTC. This gives the protein CASSQDGQPNYGYTF.

The rearrangement uses TRBV12-5 and TRBJ2-1, with 8 positions matching TRBD2. The trim removed 2 bases at V and 0 bases at J, leaving 15 bases unmatched. The CDR3 has 20 amino acids. CDR1 is LGHNT and CDR2 is FRNRAP in the germline V gene. CDR3 in amino acids: CASGLTKGSGTLSSYNEQFF. In DNA form, the CDR3 reads TGTGCTAGTGGTTTGACTAAGGGTAGCGGGACCCTAAGCTCCTACAATGAGCAGTTCTTC.

This sequence joins TRBV6-5 and TRBJ1-5; no firm D call. Germline lookup yields CDR1 MNHEY and CDR2 SVGAGI. This CDR3 has 14 residues. Trimming removed 8 bases at V and 2 bases at J, with 13 bases between. The CDR3 DNA follows: TGTGCCAGCCTGGTTCTTCGGGGCAATCAGCCCCAGCATTTT. Its translation: CASLVLRGNQPQHF.

The chain employs TRBV5-1 and TRBJ2-7; 9 nucleotides line up with TRBD1. CDR1 and CDR2 (germline): SGHRS, YFSETQ. The J segment lost 4 bases and the V segment lost 6 bases, leaving 8 bases of the junction unmatched. The length of the CDR3 is 14 residues. CDR3 in amino acids: CASKTGTGRYEQYF. The CDR3 nucleotides read TGCGCCAGCAAGACCGGGACAGGGAGGTACGAGCAGTACTTC.

This rearrangement joins TRBV5-1 to TRBJ1-4; D remains unclear. V lost 1 base to trimming and J lost 0 bases, with 4 bases between them. The CDR3 covers 14 residues. Germline CDR1 and CDR2: SGHRS and YFSETQ. CDR3 nucleotides: TGCGCCAGCAGCTTGAGAGCAACTAATGAAAAACTGTTTTTT. Protein sequence: CASSLRATNEKLFF.

The CDR3 DNA is TGTGCCAGCAGCCACCAGGGGGACACTGAAGCTTTCTTT. As protein: CASSHQGDTEAFF. The genes are TRBV3-1 (or the pseudogene TRBV3-2) and TRBJ1-1; TRBD1 matches 7 bases. Germline V gene data show CDR1 as LGHDT and CDR2 as YNNKEL (reference sequence). J was trimmed by 3 bases and V by 3 bases; bases with no gene match: 1. The CDR3 has 13 residues.

This chain uses TRBV4-3 with TRBJ1-4; D uncertain. Germline CDR1 and CDR2: LGHNA and YSLEER. V shed 0 bases and J shed 7 bases, with 9 bases lying between them. There are 14 residues in the CDR3. This chain's CDR3 is CASSQDGVGEKLFF. CDR3 coding DNA: TGCGCCAGCAGCCAAGACGGGGTTGGTGAAAAACTGTTTTTT.

This clone appeared once. V is TRBV15 and J is TRBJ2-6, with TRBD1 matching 7 bases. The CDR3 is 15 amino acids. V was pared by 8 bases and J by 0 bases, with 4 bases of the junction left unmatched. The germline CDR1 and CDR2 sequences are LNHNV and YYDKDF (reference sequence). CDR3 residues: CATGTVISGANVLTF. CDR3 in DNA: TGTGCCACCGGGACAGTGATCTCTGGGGCCAACGTCCTGACTTTC.

The chain couples TRBV5-1 to TRBJ1-6; 7 nucleotides line up with TRBD1. CDR1 and CDR2 (germline): SGHRS, YFSETQ. The V segment lost 7 bases and the J segment 6 bases; nucleotides outside the gene matches: 10. The CDR3 runs to 15 residues. The CDR3 loop reads CASRPMGQSNSPLHF. DNA for the CDR3: TGCGCCAGCCGCCCCATGGGACAGTCTAATTCACCCCTCCACTTT.

This rearrangement joins TRBV27 to TRBJ2-3; 8 nucleotides match TRBD1. CDR1 and CDR2 (germline): MNHEY, SMNVEV (reference sequence). CDR3 length: 16 residues. Trimming took 2 bases from V and 3 from J; bases not matched to a gene: 7. The CDR3 DNA sequence: TGTGCCAGCAGTTTAGGCACAGGGGGTAGGACAGATACGCAGTATTTT. This translates into CASSLGTGGRTDTQYF.

The V gene is TRBV5-4, the J gene TRBJ2-7; 7 bases align to TRBD2. This CDR3 region has 13 residues. With V trimmed by 3 bases and J by 3 bases, 3 bases remained unmatched. Germline CDR1 SGHNT, CDR2 YYREEE (reference sequence). The CDR3 spells CASSYGGGYEQYF. Written as DNA, the CDR3 is TGTGCCAGCAGCTATGGGGGGGGCTACGAGCAGTACTTC.

The J gene is TRBJ1-6, the V gene TRBV10-3, with 7 bases aligning to TRBD1. J gave up 0 bases and V 5 bases, and 1 base lay outside the gene matches. The CDR3 sequence is 15 residues long. Germline CDR1 is ENHRY and CDR2 is SYGVKD. Here the CDR3 DNA reads TGTGCCATCAGTAGGGACAGCTCCTATAATTCACCCCTCCACTTT. This codes for CAISRDSSYNSPLHF.